A selection of T cell receptor beta chains follows, all from one sample in a study of resident and recirculating memory T cells in vitiligo. Produced via immunoSEQ multiplex PCR; TCRdb's table is partial and in-frame only. This sample's table has around 58 clones. Material for sequencing was lesional skin. These receptor sequences come from a male donor with vitiligo. Each CDR3 is given with its conserved first and last residue. The order of the fields is CDR3 DNA, CDR3 protein, J gene, clone size, V gene, D gene, CDR3 length. A D gene is named only where the DNA matches it firmly. The listing skips clone size in some rows; elsewhere it reads once, few, many or a size class.

TGTGCCAGCAGTCTGAAGTTCGCCGGAGACACTGAAGCTTTCTTT CASSLKFAGDTEAFF TRBJ1-1 once TRBV28 . 15
TGCGCCAGCAGCCAAGATGGAACTAGCGGGAGATTCACAGATACGCAGTATTTT CASSQDGTSGRFTDTQYF TRBJ2-3 . TRBV4-3 TRBD2 18
TGTGCCAGCAGCGCCCGGACTGGCTACCAAGAGACCCAGTACTTC CASSARTGYQETQYF TRBJ2-5 . TRBV7-9 . 15
TGTGCCTGGATCCTCGGGGGGGCCGGGGAGCTGTTTTTT CAWILGGAGELFF TRBJ2-2 few TRBV30 TRBD2 13
TGCGCCAGCAGCCCCGGGGGGGTTGGAAACACCATATATTTT CASSPGGVGNTIYF TRBJ1-3 . TRBV5-1 . 14
TGCGCCAGCAGCTTGGACGGAGTTCGGGGCTACACCTTC CASSLDGVRGYTF TRBJ1-2 . TRBV5-1 . 13
TGTGCCAGCAGCCGGGACAGCTCTGGAAACACCATATATTTT CASSRDSSGNTIYF TRBJ1-3 . TRBV5-4 TRBD1 14
TGTGCCAGCAGCGACAGGGCTAACTATGGCTACACCTTC CASSDRANYGYTF TRBJ1-2 . TRBV25-1 TRBD1 13
TGCGCCAGCAGCCTGGGACAGGGTACGGGCGAGCAGTACTTC CASSLGQGTGEQYF TRBJ2-7 . TRBV5-1 TRBD1 14
TGTGCCTGGAGTCTCCTAGCGGGGGGGGGAGATACGCAGTATTTT CAWSLLAGGGDTQYF TRBJ2-3 . TRBV30 TRBD2 15
TGTGCCAGCAGTTCTTTCCAGGGGGTAGTATCCTACGAGCAGTACTTC CASSSFQGVVSYEQYF TRBJ2-7 . TRBV6-6 TRBD1 16
TGTGCCAGCAGTCAAGAGGGACTAGCGGTCGCGGAGCAGTTCTTC CASSQEGLAVAEQFF TRBJ2-1 . TRBV27 TRBD2 15
TGTGCCAGCAGCCGGGGACAGGGGGCCTACGAGCAGTACTTC CASSRGQGAYEQYF TRBJ2-7 . TRBV5-4 TRBD1 14
TGCGCCAGCAGCTGGTCGGGACAAGTTACCGGAGCCGATACGCAGTATTTT CASSWSGQVTGADTQYF TRBJ2-3 . TRBV5-1 . 17
TGCAGCGTTGAAGATGCCAGGACTGGCACAGATACGCAGTATTTT CSVEDARTGTDTQYF TRBJ2-3 . TRBV29-1 . 15
TGTGCCAGCAGGTCATCCACAAGGGGGGACAGGTACTATGGCTACACCTTC CASRSSTRGDRYYGYTF TRBJ1-2 . TRBV27 TRBD1 17